These 21 T cell receptor beta chains originate from one sample sequenced in a study of blood T cell repertoires in COVID-19. The data were produced by immunoSEQ multiplex PCR, yet TCRdb's version contains in-frame clones alone and is incomplete. The sample has about 170,000 clones; roughly 84% are singletons. Sample: peripheral blood. These receptors came from a man aged 70-80 years with active or convalescent COVID-19.

The chain links TRBV28 to TRBJ2-2; 8 bases map to TRBD2. CDR3 length: 16 amino acids. CDR1 and CDR2 (germline): MDHEN, SYDVKM. V lost 8 bases, J lost 4 bases, and 12 bases stayed unmatched. The CDR3 is CASLKAGTSLTGELFF. The CDR3 nucleotides are TGTGCCAGCCTCAAAGCGGGGACTAGTCTCACCGGGGAGCTGTTTTTT.

The chain is built from TRBV18 and TRBJ2-5; perhaps TRBD2 as D (5 bases). The CDR3 spans 13 residues. The V gene lost 3 bases and the J gene lost 1 base, with 6 bases spanning the gap. Germline CDR1 KGHSH, CDR2 LQKENI. The CDR3 loop reads CASSPGVQETQYF. DNA for the CDR3: TGTGCCAGCTCACCGGGAGTCCAAGAGACCCAGTACTTC. The full variable domain, its missing parts supplied by reference TRBV18 and TRBJ2-5, is NAGVMQNPRHLVRRRGQEARLRCSPMKGHSHVYWYRQLPEEGLKFMVYLQKENIIDESGMPKERFSAEFPKEGPSILRIQQVVRGDSAAYFCASSPGVQETQYFGPGTRLLVL.

This chain connects TRBV11-2 to TRBJ2-7; 9 bases match TRBD1. CDR3 length: 15 amino acids. Trimming at V came to 5 bases and at J to 1 base, leaving 6 bases not matched to a gene. CDR1 is SGHAT and CDR2 is FQNNGV in the germline V gene. CDR3 region: CASSHPGQGSYEQYF. DNA of the CDR3: TGTGCCAGCAGCCATCCGGGACAGGGATCCTACGAGCAGTACTTC.

The genes are TRBV21-1 and TRBJ2-7; TRBD2 is taken as the D call from the table, unchecked against the DNA. TRBV21-1 is a known pseudogene. The CDR3 totals 17 residues. The CDR3: CASSTVGLAGGPHEQYF. In DNA form, the CDR3 reads TGTGCCAGCAGCACCGTGGGACTAGCGGGAGGGCCTCACGAGCAGTACTTC.

A few counts support this clone. In DNA, the CDR3 is TGTGCCAGCAGCCTTGGGACAGGATTCACAGATACGCAGTATTTT. Protein: CASSLGTGFTDTQYF. The chain carries TRBV11-2 and TRBJ2-3, with TRBD1 matching 8 bases. V shed 5 bases and J 2 bases; nucleotides not matched to a gene: 6. Germline CDR1 is SGHAT and CDR2 is FQNNGV. This CDR3 has 15 amino acids.

This clone showed up just a few times. The V gene is TRBV7-2, the J gene TRBJ1-1; D is undetermined. V was trimmed by 0 bases and J by 1 base, leaving 6 bases between them. This CDR3 is 14 amino acids long. The germline V gene encodes CDR1 SGHTA and CDR2 FQGNSA. This CDR3 reads CASSLARWNTEAFF. In DNA, the CDR3 is TGTGCCAGCAGCTTAGCCAGGTGGAACACTGAAGCTTTCTTT.

CDR3 residues: CASSPHRLSSYEQYF. CDR3 nucleotide sequence: TGTGCCAGCAGCCCTCACAGGTTGAGCTCCTACGAGCAGTACTTC. J is TRBJ2-7 and V is TRBV7-3, with D possibly matching TRBD1 (5 bases). The V end lost 5 bases, the J end lost 0 bases, and 14 bases lay between the germline ends. The CDR3 loop spans 15 amino acids. Germline lookup yields CDR1 SGHTA and CDR2 FQGTGA. The whole variable domain, remainder taken from reference TRBV7-3 and TRBJ2-7, is GAGVSQTPSNKVTEKGKYVELRCDPISGHTALYWYRQSLGQGPEFLIYFQGTGAADDSGLPNDRFFAVRPEGSVSTLKIQRTERGDSAVYLCASSPHRLSSYEQYFGPGTRLTVT.

The CDR3: CAISGSSGKNRGTDTQYF. In DNA, the CDR3 is TGTGCCATCAGTGGATCCTCCGGGAAAAACAGGGGCACAGATACGCAGTATTTT. This chain joins TRBV10-3 and TRBJ2-3, with D possibly matching TRBD1 (6 bases). Germline lookup yields CDR1 ENHRY and CDR2 SYGVKD. This CDR3 has 18 residues. Trimming took off 4 bases at V and 1 base at J, with 21 bases between the two ends.

The chain is built from TRBV19 and TRBJ1-6, with TRBD1 matching 7 bases. The CDR3 spans 13 residues. The J segment lost 7 bases and the V segment lost 7 bases, leaving 4 bases of the junction unmatched. Germline V gene data show CDR1 as LNHDA and CDR2 as SQIVND (reference sequence). CDR3 sequence: CASIGTANSPLHF. DNA of the CDR3: TGTGCCAGTATAGGGACAGCGAATTCACCCCTCCACTTT. Together with reference TRBV19 and TRBJ1-6, the CDR3 gives the full variable domain: DGGITQSPKYLFRKEGQNVTLSCEQNLNHDAMYWYRQDPGQGLRLIYYSQIVNDFQKGDIAEGYSVSREKKESFPLTVTSAQKNPTAFYLCASIGTANSPLHFGNGTRLTVT.

This rearrangement joins TRBV9 to TRBJ1-5, with 7 bases matching TRBD1. Trimming at V came to 1 base and at J to 5 bases, leaving 0 bases not matched to a gene. The V gene's germline CDR1 is SGDLS and CDR2 YYNGEE. CDR3 length: 13 residues. The CDR3 loop is CASSVQGDQPQHF. DNA for the CDR3: TGTGCCAGCAGCGTACAGGGGGATCAGCCCCAGCATTTT.

This rearrangement joins TRBV5-1 to TRBJ2-3; 9 nucleotides agree with TRBD2. The germline gives CDR1 SGHRS, CDR2 YFSETQ. The CDR3 runs to 16 residues. V shed 0 bases, J shed 1 base, and the junction held 3 bases outside the gene matches. The CDR3 nucleotides are TGCGCCAGCAGCTTGGGACTAGCGGACGGCACAGATACGCAGTATTTT. Its translation: CASSLGLADGTDTQYF.

The V call is TRBV6-5, the J call TRBJ1-4; D is unclear. Trimming removed 7 bases from V and 5 bases from J, with 11 bases in between. The CDR3 is 13 amino acids. The germline V gene encodes CDR1 MNHEY and CDR2 SVGAGI. This CDR3 reads CASNAVTNEKLFF. CDR3 in DNA: TGTGCCAGCAACGCGGTGACGAATGAAAAACTGTTTTTT.

This clone was recorded a few times. V gene TRBV5-1 combines with J gene TRBJ1-5; D not resolved. V lost 0 bases to trimming and J lost 6 bases, with 10 bases between them. The CDR3 consists of 14 residues. Germline lookup yields CDR1 SGHRS and CDR2 YFSETQ. For the CDR3, the DNA is TGCGCCAGCAGCTTGGGTCAGGAGGGTCAGCCCCAGCATTTT. Translation: CASSLGQEGQPQHF. Supplemented by reference TRBV5-1 and TRBJ1-5, the full variable domain reads KAGVTQTPRYLIKTRGQQVTLSCSPISGHRSVSWYQQTPGQGLQFLFEYFSETQRNKGNFPGRFSGRQFSNSRSEMNVSTLELGDSALYLCASSLGQEGQPQHFGDGTRLSIL.

V is TRBV7-3 and J is TRBJ1-1; D not resolved. Trimming took off 1 base at V and 3 bases at J, with 9 bases between the two ends. The germline V gene encodes CDR1 SGHTA and CDR2 FQGTGA. This CDR3 region has 14 residues. The CDR3 nucleotides are TGTGCCAGCAGCTTAAATCCTATGGACACTGAAGCTTTCTTT. Its translation is CASSLNPMDTEAFF.

The chain couples TRBV6-2 or TRBV6-3 to TRBJ1-2; 8 nucleotides agree with TRBD1. CDR3 size: 15 residues. Germline CDR1 reads MNHEY; CDR2 reads SVGEGT. The trim removed 3 bases at V and 4 bases at J, leaving 7 bases unmatched. CDR3 protein: CASSYSQGVGYGYTF. CDR3 sequence (DNA): TGTGCCAGCAGTTATTCACAGGGGGTTGGCTATGGCTACACCTTC.

V is TRBV5-5 and J is TRBJ2-1; 8 bases are a match to TRBD1. V was pared by 3 bases and J by 6 bases, with 11 bases of the junction left unmatched. Germline lookup yields CDR1 SGHKS and CDR2 YYEKEE (reference sequence). This CDR3 is 16 amino acids long. CDR3 sequence: CASSWGWTGLRNEQFF. The CDR3, as DNA: TGTGCCAGCAGCTGGGGGTGGACAGGGCTTCGCAATGAGCAGTTCTTC.

The DNA for the CDR3 is TGTGCCAGCAGCCCGGGGTTGGGGGGGCCCCAAGAGACCCAGTACTTC. Translated: CASSPGLGGPQETQYF. V gene TRBV7-6 combines with J gene TRBJ2-5; D may be TRBD2 (7 bases). Germline-derived CDR1 and CDR2 are SGHVS and FNYEAQ. The CDR3 is 16 amino acids. Trimming removed 5 bases at V and 1 base at J, with 17 bases between.

There are a few counts of this clone. The CDR3 spells CSVEVGGDIQYF. The CDR3 bases are TGCAGCGTCGAGGTGGGGGGGGACATTCAGTACTTC. J is TRBJ2-4 and V is TRBV29-1, with 7 bases that match TRBD2. This CDR3 contains 12 residues. Germline V gene data show CDR1 as SQVTM and CDR2 as ANQGSEA. Trimming took 6 bases from V and 8 from J; bases not matched to a gene: 7.

This rearrangement joins TRBV6-1 to TRBJ2-7; D might be TRBD2 (6 bases). The V end lost 0 bases, the J end lost 4 bases, and 16 bases lay between the germline ends. Germline V gene sequence: CDR1 MNHNS, CDR2 SASEGT. The CDR3 has 16 amino acids. The CDR3 reads CASSEAPPGRGYEQYF. CDR3 sequence (DNA): TGTGCCAGCAGTGAAGCGCCCCCGGGACGGGGGTACGAGCAGTACTTC.

This rearrangement joins TRBV5-1 to TRBJ2-2; maybe TRBD1 (6 bases). V dropped 3 bases and J dropped 0 bases, with 9 bases sitting between them. The germline V gene encodes CDR1 SGHRS and CDR2 YFSETQ. The CDR3 runs to 15 residues. For the CDR3, the DNA is TGCGCCAGCAGCTACAGGGAACCGAACACCGGGGAGCTGTTTTTT. Translating it yields CASSYREPNTGELFF.

This rearrangement joins TRBV7-2 to TRBJ2-3, with D possibly being TRBD2 (6 bases). Per the germline V gene, CDR1 is SGHTA and CDR2 is FQGNSA. CDR3 length: 16 amino acids. Trimming removed 5 bases at V and 0 bases at J, with 15 bases between. CDR3 sequence reads: CASSPPGTASTDTQYF. The CDR3 nucleotides are TGTGCCAGCAGCCCCCCGGGGACTGCTAGCACAGATACGCAGTATTTT.